This note documents a single T cell receptor beta chain sequence. Its antigen is as yet unknown. Time point in this sample: newly diagnosed, previously untreated cHL patient sample. Serving as comparison were PBMCs from newly diagnosed, untreated classical Hodgkin lymphoma, which were sequenced alongside the relapsed/refractory trial patients. V was pared by 4 bases and J by 3 bases, with 15 bases between. Germline V gives CDR1 LGHNA, CDR2 YSLEER. The length of the CDR3 is 16 residues. Profiled with immunoSEQ multiplex PCR; TCRdb holds only in-frame clones, not every one. The data show 25,000 to 30,000 clones, roughly nine tenths seen once. The source of the sample is a study of PD-1 blockade in classical Hodgkin lymphoma. Findings of the study overall: Reports described newly diagnosed patients as having lower baseline TCR diversity than healthy donors. Reasons behind the repertoire differences stay unclear, perhaps disease activity or earlier therapy.

The receptor was derived from a human donor with classical Hodgkin lymphoma. The J gene is TRBJ2-2, the V gene TRBV4-3; no clear D gene. The sequenced material came from peripheral blood mononuclear cells (PBMCs). The CDR3 protein is CASSPAKAWDTGELFF. The DNA for the CDR3 is TGCGCCAGCAGCCCCGCAAAGGCCTGGGACACCGGGGAGCTGTTTTTT.